This T cell receptor beta chain was documented in a study of blood T cell repertoires in COVID-19. For the study at large: In each case, the material was cDNA or gDNA derived from T cells, B-cell-depleted T cells, or PBMCs.

Repertoires were generated with immunoSEQ multiplex PCR, while TCRdb's copy carries only in-frame clones and drops some. The table includes around 60,000 clones, approximately 80% detected once. The V gene lost 5 bases and the J gene lost 6 bases, with 12 bases spanning the gap. The CDR3 sequence is 13 residues long. Germline values: CDR1 SGHRS, CDR2 YFSETQ. The sample consisted of peripheral blood. The clonotype comes from a man older than 75 with acute or convalescent COVID-19. The chain employs TRBV5-1 and TRBJ1-5; perhaps TRBD1 as D (5 bases). CDR3 in amino acids: CASRIGGGQPQHF. CDR3 coding DNA: TGCGCCAGCAGAATCGGGGGGGGTCAGCCCCAGCATTTT.